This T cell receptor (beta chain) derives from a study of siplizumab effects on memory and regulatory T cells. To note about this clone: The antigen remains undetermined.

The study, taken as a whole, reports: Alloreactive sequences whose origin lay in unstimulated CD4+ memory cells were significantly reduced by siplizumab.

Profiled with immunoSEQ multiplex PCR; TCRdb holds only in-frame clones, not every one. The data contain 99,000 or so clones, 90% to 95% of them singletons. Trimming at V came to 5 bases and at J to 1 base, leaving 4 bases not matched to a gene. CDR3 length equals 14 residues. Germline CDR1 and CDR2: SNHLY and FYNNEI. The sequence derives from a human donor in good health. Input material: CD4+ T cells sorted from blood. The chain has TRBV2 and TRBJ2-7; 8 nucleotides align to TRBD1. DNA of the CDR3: TGTGCCAGCAGTCGGGACAGGTCATCCTACGAGCAGTACTTC. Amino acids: CASSRDRSSYEQYF.